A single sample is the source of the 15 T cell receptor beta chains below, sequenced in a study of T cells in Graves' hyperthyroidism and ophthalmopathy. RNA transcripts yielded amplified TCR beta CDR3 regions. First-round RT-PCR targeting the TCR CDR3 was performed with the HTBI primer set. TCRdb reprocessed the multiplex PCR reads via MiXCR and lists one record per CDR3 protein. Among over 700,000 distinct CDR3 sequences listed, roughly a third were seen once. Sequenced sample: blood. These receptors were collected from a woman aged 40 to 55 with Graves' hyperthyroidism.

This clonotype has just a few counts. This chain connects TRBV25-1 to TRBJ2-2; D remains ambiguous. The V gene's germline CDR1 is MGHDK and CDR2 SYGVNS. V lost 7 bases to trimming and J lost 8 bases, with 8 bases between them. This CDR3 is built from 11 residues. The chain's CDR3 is CASTRVGELFF. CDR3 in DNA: TGTGCCAGCACCAGAGTAGGGGAGCTGTTTTTT.

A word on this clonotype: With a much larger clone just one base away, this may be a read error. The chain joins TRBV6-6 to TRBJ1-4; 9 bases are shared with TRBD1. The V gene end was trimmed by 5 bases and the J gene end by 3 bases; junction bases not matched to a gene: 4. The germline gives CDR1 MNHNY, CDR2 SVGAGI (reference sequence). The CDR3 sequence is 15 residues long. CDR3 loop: CASSDGTGSNEKLFF. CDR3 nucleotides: TGTGCCAGCAGTGACGGGACAGGGTCTAATGAAAAACTGTTTTTT.

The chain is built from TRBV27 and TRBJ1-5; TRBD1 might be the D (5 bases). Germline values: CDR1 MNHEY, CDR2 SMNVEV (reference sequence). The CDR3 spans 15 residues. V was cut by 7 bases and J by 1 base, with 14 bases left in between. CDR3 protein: CASMQGASSNQPQHF. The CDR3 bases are TGTGCCAGCATGCAGGGAGCTTCGAGCAATCAGCCCCAGCATTTT.

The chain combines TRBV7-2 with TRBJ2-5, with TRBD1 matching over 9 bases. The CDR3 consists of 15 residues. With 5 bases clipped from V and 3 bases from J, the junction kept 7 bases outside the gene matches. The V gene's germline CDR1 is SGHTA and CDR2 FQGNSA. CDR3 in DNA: TGTGCCAGCAGCCCCGAAAGGACAGGGGAAGAGACCCAGTACTTC. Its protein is CASSPERTGEETQYF.

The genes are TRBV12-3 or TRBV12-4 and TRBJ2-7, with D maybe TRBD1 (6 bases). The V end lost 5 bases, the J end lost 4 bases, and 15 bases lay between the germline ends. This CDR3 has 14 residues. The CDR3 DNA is TGTGCCAGCAGTGGGGGCCGCCCTCTGTACGAGCAGTACTTC. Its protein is CASSGGRPLYEQYF.

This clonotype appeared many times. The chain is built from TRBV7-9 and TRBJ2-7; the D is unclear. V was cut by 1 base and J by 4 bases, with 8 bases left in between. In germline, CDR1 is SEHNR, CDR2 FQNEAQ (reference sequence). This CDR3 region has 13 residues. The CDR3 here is CASSLGASYEQYF. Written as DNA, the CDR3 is TGTGCCAGCAGCTTAGGGGCGAGTTACGAGCAGTACTTC.

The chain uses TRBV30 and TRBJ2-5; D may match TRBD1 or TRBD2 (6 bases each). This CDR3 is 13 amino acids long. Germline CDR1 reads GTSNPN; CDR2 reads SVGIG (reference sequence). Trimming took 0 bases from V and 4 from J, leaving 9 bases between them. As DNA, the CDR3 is TGTGCCTGGAGTGTACAGGGAGGAGAGACCCAGTACTTC. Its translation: CAWSVQGGETQYF.

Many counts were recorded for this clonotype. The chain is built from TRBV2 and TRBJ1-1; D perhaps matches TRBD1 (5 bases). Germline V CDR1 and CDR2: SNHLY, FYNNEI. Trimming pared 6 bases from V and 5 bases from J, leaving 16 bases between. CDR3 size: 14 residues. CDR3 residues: CASRAGTQGTEAFF. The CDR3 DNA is TGTGCCAGCAGAGCGGGAACCCAGGGTACTGAAGCTTTCTTT.

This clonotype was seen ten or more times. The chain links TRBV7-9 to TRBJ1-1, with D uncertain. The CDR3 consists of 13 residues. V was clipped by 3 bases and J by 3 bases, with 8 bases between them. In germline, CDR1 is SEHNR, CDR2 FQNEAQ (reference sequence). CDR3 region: CASSFIDYTEAFF. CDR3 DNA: TGTGCCAGCAGCTTTATCGATTACACTGAAGCTTTCTTT.

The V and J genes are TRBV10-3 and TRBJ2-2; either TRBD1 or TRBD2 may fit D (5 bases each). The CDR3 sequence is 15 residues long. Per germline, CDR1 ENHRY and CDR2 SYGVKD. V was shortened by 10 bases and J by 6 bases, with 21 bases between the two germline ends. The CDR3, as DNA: TGTGCCAGCAGCGTAGGTCGGGGCCGCGCCGGGGAGCTGTTTTTT. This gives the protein CASSVGRGRAGELFF.

The CDR3 bases are TGTGCCAGCTCACCCCAACTGGGACAGGGGGCCTACGAGCAGTACTTC. It specifies CASSPQLGQGAYEQYF. This rearrangement joins TRBV7-8 to TRBJ2-7; 11 bases align to TRBD1. Trimming removed 8 bases from V and 2 bases from J; junction bases left unmatched: 11. Germline V lookup: CDR1 SGHVS, CDR2 FQNEAQ. The length of the CDR3 is 16 residues.

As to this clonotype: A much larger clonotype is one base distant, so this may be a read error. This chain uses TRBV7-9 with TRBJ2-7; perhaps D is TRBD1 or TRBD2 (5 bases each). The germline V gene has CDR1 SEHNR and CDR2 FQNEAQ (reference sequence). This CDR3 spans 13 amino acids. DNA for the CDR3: TGTGCCAGCAGCGTAGGGACGAGTTACGAGCAGCACTTC. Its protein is CASSVGTSYEQHF.

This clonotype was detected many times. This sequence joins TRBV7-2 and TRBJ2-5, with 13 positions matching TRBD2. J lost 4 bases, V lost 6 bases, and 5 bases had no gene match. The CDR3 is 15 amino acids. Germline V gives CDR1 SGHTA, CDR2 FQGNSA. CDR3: CASSPTSGGAETQYF. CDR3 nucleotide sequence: TGTGCCAGCAGTCCCACTAGCGGGGGGGCAGAGACCCAGTACTTC.

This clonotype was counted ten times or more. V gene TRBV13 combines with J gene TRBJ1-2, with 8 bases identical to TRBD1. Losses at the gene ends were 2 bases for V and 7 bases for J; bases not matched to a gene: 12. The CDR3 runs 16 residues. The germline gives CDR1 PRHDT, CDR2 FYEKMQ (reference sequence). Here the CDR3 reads CASSLRQGLGLVGYTF. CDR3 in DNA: TGTGCCAGCAGCTTAAGACAGGGGCTCGGATTGGTTGGCTACACCTTC. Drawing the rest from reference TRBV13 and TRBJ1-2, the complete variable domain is AAGVIQSPRHLIKEKRETATLKCYPIPRHDTVYWYQQGPGQDPQFLISFYEKMQSDKGSIPDRFSAQQFSDYHSELNMSSLELGDSALYFCASSLRQGLGLVGYTFGSGTRLTVV.

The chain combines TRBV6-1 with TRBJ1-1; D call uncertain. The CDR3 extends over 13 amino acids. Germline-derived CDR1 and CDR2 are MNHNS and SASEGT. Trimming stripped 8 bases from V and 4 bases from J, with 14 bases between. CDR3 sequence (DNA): TGTGCCAGCGGGAGGGCGGCAGGCACTGAAGCTTTCTTT. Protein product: CASGRAAGTEAFF.